The clone carrying this T cell receptor beta chain was seen many times. Its specificity is not known. The data are from a study of identical twins. Broader study findings: Twin sharing of out-of-frame TCR alpha was underestimated by models in monozygotic pairs.

Template switching added a universal primer site; cDNA carried unique molecular identifiers. MiXCR, run by TCRdb on the 5' RACE reads, gives a single entry per CDR3 protein. The sample gives roughly 260,000 distinct CDR3 sequences, 7.5% of which show up once; about 5.6% is in the top ten. This CDR3 comprises 21 residues. J gave up 9 bases and V 0 bases, and 20 bases lay outside the gene matches. The germline CDR1 and CDR2 sequences are LGHDT and YNNKEL (reference sequence). These same data were also listed under a study on yellow fever vaccine responses in identical twins.

The clonotype originates from a woman aged 18-29 years in good health. The material sequenced was CD8+ T cells sorted from blood. The gene calls are TRBV3-1 and TRBJ2-1, with 13 bases lining up with TRBD2. The CDR3 coding sequence is TGTGCCAGCAGCCAAGAACCGGGACTAGCGGGACCCTGGGGGGGGGCAGGTGAGCAGTTCTTC. Its translation: CASSQEPGLAGPWGGAGEQFF.